This TCR beta chain appears in the sequencing data of a study of T cell responses to AZD1222 COVID-19 vaccine. Note on this clone: Its specificity is unknown.

The CDR3 has 15 amino acids. Germline V CDR1 and CDR2: SGHNT, YYREEE (reference sequence). Trimming stripped 4 bases from V and 5 bases from J, with 16 bases between. Findings and caveats of the study: Epitopes outside B.1.351 and B.1.1.7 mutated regions reportedly drew nearly half of spike TCRs. There were repertoire samples only from the period after the peak T cell response. The CD4 TCRs associated with vaccination extended across spike and predominated at 160-218 and 743-854. The breadth and depth of Spike-specific TCRs increased once two AZD1222 doses had been given.

Clones were read by immunoSEQ multiplex PCR, and TCRdb kept only the in-frame ones, dropping some. In the table there are some 120,000 clones, more than 85% of which are singletons. The receptor was derived from an adult in good health. The specimen comprised peripheral blood, sampled on day 0 of AZD1222 vaccination. The chain recombines TRBV5-4 with TRBJ2-1; a possible D gene is TRBD2 (6 bases). CDR3 region: CASSVLSGPHNEQFF. The CDR3 DNA sequence: TGTGCCAGCAGCGTCCTTAGCGGCCCGCACAATGAGCAGTTCTTC. Complete variable domain (other parts from reference TRBV5-4 and TRBJ2-1): ETGVTQSPTHLIKTRGQQVTLRCSSQSGHNTVSWYQQALGQGPQFIFQYYREEENGRGNFPPRFSGLQFPNYSSELNVNALELDDSALYLCASSVLSGPHNEQFFGPGTRLTVL.